Reported below is one T cell receptor beta chain. The sample originates from a study of blood T cell repertoires in COVID-19. This table comes from immunoSEQ multiplex PCR, and its TCRdb copy is limited to in-frame clones, with some not included. The profile shows around 260,000 clones, 70% to 90% of them singletons. Germline V lookup: CDR1 MDHEN, CDR2 SYDVKM. The V and J ends lost 8 bases and 3 bases respectively, with 19 bases between them. The CDR3 runs to 15 residues. The material sequenced was peripheral blood. The receptor was derived from a woman between 50 and 59 years old with acute or convalescent COVID-19. V and J are TRBV28 and TRBJ1-1, with D unclear. The CDR3 protein is CASVPTATGDTEAFF. In DNA, the CDR3 is TGTGCCAGCGTTCCCACGGCGACCGGGGACACTGAAGCTTTCTTT.